Reported below is one TCR beta chain. Its antigen is not identified. Profiling relied on immunoSEQ multiplex PCR, and the TCRdb table lists in-frame clones only, not all of them. Counted here are roughly 70,000 clones, less than 95% occurring once; the ten biggest clones make up around 3.1%. The entry originates in a study of cytotoxic CD8 clonotypes in ibrutinib-treated CLL. Across the study: By median roughly 74 months, roughly 12 had progressed and about 15 stayed remitted; responses had been 2 complete and roughly 25 partial. On average, more than 85,000 productive rearrangements and under 300,000 productive templates per sample. Findings of the study overall: Clonality went up at ibrutinib response and then declined back toward baseline at progression. Exceeding age-matched healthy donors, baseline clonality also tracked the counts of circulating CD8+ T cells.

The receptor's source is a human donor with chronic lymphocytic leukemia. The starting material was PBMCs, obtained after 12 months of ibrutinib treatment.

For the CDR3, the DNA is TGTGCCAGCGGAGAATCCTGGGGTTCACCCCTCCACTTT. This sequence encodes CASGESWGSPLHF. The chain combines TRBV6-1 with TRBJ1-6; D remains ambiguous. Trimming cost V 8 bases and J 9 bases, with 14 bases left between them. CDR3 length equals 13 residues. In germline, CDR1 is MNHNS, CDR2 SASEGT.